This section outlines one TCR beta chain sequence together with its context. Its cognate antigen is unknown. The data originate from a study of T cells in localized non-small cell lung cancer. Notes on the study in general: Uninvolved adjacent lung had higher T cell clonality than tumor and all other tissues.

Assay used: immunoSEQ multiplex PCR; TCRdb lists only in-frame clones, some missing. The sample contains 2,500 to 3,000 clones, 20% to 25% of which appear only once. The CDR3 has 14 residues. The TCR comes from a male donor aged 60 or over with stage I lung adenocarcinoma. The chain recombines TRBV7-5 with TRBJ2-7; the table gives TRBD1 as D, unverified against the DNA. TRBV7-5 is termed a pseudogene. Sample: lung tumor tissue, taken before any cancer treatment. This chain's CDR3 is CASSRNTGGYEQYF. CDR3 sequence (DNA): TGTGCCAGCAGCCGAAACACAGGGGGCTACGAGCAGTACTTC.